One sample yielded the 27 T cell receptor beta chains listed below, sequenced in a study of OX40 agonist ivuxolimab in advanced cancers. Sequencing was performed with immunoSEQ multiplex PCR; in TCRdb, only in-frame clones are kept and a portion is missing. Of some 97,000 clones in the sample, just over 90% were seen once. The sample here was CD4+ or CD8+ T cells sorted from blood, taken in a trial of the OX40 agonist ivuxolimab. The receptors here all came from an adult with an advanced solid tumor such as melanoma, head and neck, liver or kidney cancer.

This chain joins TRBV27 and TRBJ2-2; 11 nucleotides line up with TRBD2. The germline V gene encodes CDR1 MNHEY and CDR2 SMNVEV (reference sequence). The CDR3 covers 18 residues. Trimming at V came to 6 bases and at J to 6 bases, leaving 15 bases not matched to a gene. The CDR3 bases are TGTGCCAGCAGCCGAAAGACTAGCGGGACGTTAAACGCCGGGGAGCTGTTTTTT. Translated: CASSRKTSGTLNAGELFF.

The genes are TRBV11-2 and TRBJ2-2; possible D gene TRBD2, 7 bases. This CDR3 is 18 amino acids long. V was pared by 4 bases and J by 5 bases, with 23 bases between. Per germline, CDR1 SGHAT and CDR2 FQNNGV. The CDR3 bases are TGTGCCAGCAGCTCCGCTAGGTGGGGGGGCGCTTGGACCGGGGAGCTGTTTTTT. Translated: CASSSARWGGAWTGELFF.

J is TRBJ2-5 and V is TRBV5-5; TRBD2 agrees at 11 bases. CDR1 is SGHKS, CDR2 YYEKEE, per germline (reference sequence). This CDR3 contains 16 residues. After removal of 4 bases from V and 1 base from J, the junction contained 6 bases not matched to a gene. The CDR3 bases are TGTGCCAGCAGCCCTGGACTAGCGGGCGGCCAAGAGACCCAGTACTTC. Amino acids: CASSPGLAGGQETQYF.

This chain's CDR3 is CSVQILSGNTIYF. The CDR3 bases are TGCAGCGTTCAAATACTCTCTGGAAACACCATATATTTT. V gene TRBV29-1 combines with J gene TRBJ1-3; D unresolved. Germline lookup yields CDR1 SQVTM and CDR2 ANQGSEA. V was shortened by 5 bases and J by 0 bases, with 8 bases between the two germline ends. This CDR3 is built from 13 residues.

The chain combines TRBV11-2 with TRBJ2-7; no clear D. V was trimmed by 3 bases and J by 9 bases, leaving 9 bases between them. CDR3 length equals 11 residues. Germline V gene lookup returns CDR1 SGHAT and CDR2 FQNNGV. CDR3 sequence reads: CASSFSGMQYF. The CDR3 nucleotides read TGTGCCAGCAGCTTCAGTGGGATGCAGTACTTC.

The chain joins TRBV4-3 to TRBJ2-2, with TRBD1 matching over 8 bases. Germline V CDR1 and CDR2: LGHNA, YSLEER. The CDR3 has 15 amino acids. The V and J ends lost 4 bases and 0 bases, in that order; junction bases with no gene match: 1. The CDR3 region is CASSRGQANTGELFF. As DNA, the CDR3 is TGCGCCAGCAGCCGGGGACAGGCGAACACCGGGGAGCTGTTTTTT.

V gene TRBV7-3 combines with J gene TRBJ2-3, with 12 bases fitting TRBD2. With 1 base clipped from V and 0 bases from J, the junction kept 5 bases outside the gene matches. This CDR3 has 18 residues. Per germline, CDR1 SGHTA and CDR2 FQGTGA. The CDR3 protein is CASSLRGLAGRSTDTQYF. The CDR3 nucleotides are TGTGCCAGCAGCTTAAGGGGACTAGCGGGCCGTAGCACAGATACGCAGTATTTT.

J is TRBJ2-1 and V is TRBV30; 11 bases align to TRBD2. After removal of 2 bases from V and 4 bases from J, the junction contained 4 bases not matched to a gene. The CDR3 contains 15 residues. Germline V gives CDR1 GTSNPN, CDR2 SVGIG (reference sequence). The CDR3 sequence: CAWSQLAGGYNEQFF. Here the CDR3 DNA reads TGTGCCTGGAGTCAGCTAGCGGGAGGATACAATGAGCAGTTCTTC. The variable domain in full, completed from reference TRBV30 and TRBJ2-1, reads SQTIHQWPATLVQPVGSPLSLECTVEGTSNPNLYWYRQAAGRGLQLLFYSVGIGQISSEVPQNLSASRPQDRQFILSSKKLLLSDSGFYLCAWSQLAGGYNEQFFGPGTRLTVL.

V and J are TRBV11-2 and TRBJ2-1; TRBD1 agrees at 7 bases. The CDR3 runs 14 residues. V shed 6 bases, J shed 3 bases, and the junction held 5 bases outside the gene matches. Germline CDR1 SGHAT, CDR2 FQNNGV. CDR3 loop: CASSLRGYYNEQFF. The CDR3 bases are TGTGCCAGCAGTCTCAGGGGGTACTACAATGAGCAGTTCTTC.

This chain links TRBV27 with TRBJ2-7; no clear D gene. The CDR3 has 14 residues. The ends were cut back, 5 bases at V and 0 bases at J, with 11 bases in the middle. Germline CDR1 is MNHEY and CDR2 is SMNVEV (reference sequence). This chain's CDR3 is CASSINGYSYEQYF. CDR3 nucleotides: TGTGCCAGCAGTATTAACGGTTACTCCTACGAGCAGTACTTC.

The V and J genes are TRBV2 and TRBJ2-1, with TRBD2 matching over 9 bases. V dropped 6 bases and J dropped 1; count of bases not matched to a gene: 1. Germline-derived CDR1 and CDR2 are SNHLY and FYNNEI. The CDR3 loop spans 14 amino acids. CDR3 DNA sequence: TGTGCCAGCAGGCTAGCGGGGTCCTACAATGAGCAGTTCTTC. It specifies CASRLAGSYNEQFF.

The V call is TRBV18, the J call TRBJ1-2; D may be TRBD1 (5 bases). There are 13 residues in the CDR3. The V end was cut by 6 bases, the J end by 6 bases, with 14 bases between. CDR1 KGHSH and CDR2 LQKENI come from the germline V gene. CDR3 region: CASSGTRRDGYTF. The CDR3 DNA reads as TGTGCCAGCTCGGGGACTCGAAGGGATGGCTACACCTTC.

V gene TRBV7-3 combines with J gene TRBJ2-3; the D gene is possibly TRBD1 (6 bases). With 5 bases removed from V and 0 bases from J, the gap between germline ends came to 15 bases. The CDR3 spans 16 residues. Looked up from germline, CDR1 is SGHTA and CDR2 is FQGTGA. The CDR3 is CASSLYGTPSTDTQYF. The CDR3 DNA reads TGTGCCAGCAGCCTCTACGGGACACCTAGCACAGATACGCAGTATTTT.

V usage is TRBV10-3 and J usage is TRBJ1-1, with 8 bases fitting TRBD1. CDR1 and CDR2 from the germline V gene are ENHRY and SYGVKD. After removal of 3 bases from V and 8 bases from J, the junction contained 5 bases not matched to a gene. CDR3 length: 13 amino acids. CDR3 sequence reads: CAISDQGQGEAFF. The CDR3 DNA follows: TGTGCCATCAGTGATCAAGGACAGGGCGAAGCTTTCTTT.

J is TRBJ2-7 and V is TRBV21-1. TRBV21-1 is a pseudogene locus. This CDR3 region has 11 residues. The CDR3 DNA follows: TGTGCCAGCAGCAAAGACTACGAGCAGTACTTC. This gives the protein CASSKDYEQYF.

The chain carries TRBV19 and TRBJ2-1; 12 nucleotides line up with TRBD2. CDR1 and CDR2 from the germline V gene are LNHDA and SQIVND (reference sequence). This CDR3 is 15 amino acids long. J was trimmed by 4 bases and V by 4 bases; bases with no gene match: 2. The CDR3 DNA sequence: TGTGCCAGTAGTACCGGGACTAGCGGGTACAATGAGCAGTTCTTC. Residues: CASSTGTSGYNEQFF.

Comment on this clone: Additional DNA sequences in this sample encode the identical CDR3. CDR3 DNA sequence: TGTGCCATCAGTGAGTCTGGAGATACGCAGTATTTT. Translating gives CAISESGDTQYF. The V call is TRBV10-3, the J call TRBJ2-3; the D is unclear. This CDR3 has 12 residues. The V gene's germline CDR1 is ENHRY and CDR2 SYGVKD. Trimming pared 0 bases from V and 5 bases from J, leaving 3 bases between.

To note about this clone: A read error is likely, as this CDR3 ends without the conserved phenylalanine or tryptophan. V gene TRBV5-1 combines with J gene TRBJ1-1; the match to TRBD1 covers 11 bases. This CDR3 comprises 15 residues. The germline gives CDR1 SGHRS, CDR2 YFSETQ. V shed 3 bases, J shed 4 bases, and the junction held 5 bases outside the gene matches. CDR3 amino acids: CASSSGQGAPTEAFL. As DNA, the CDR3 is TGCGCCAGCAGCTCAGGACAGGGGGCTCCCACTGAAGCTTTCCTC.

The J gene is TRBJ2-1, the V gene TRBV27, with D possibly TRBD2 on 5 matching bases. Trimming took off 6 bases at V and 0 bases at J, with 12 bases between the two ends. This CDR3 comprises 15 residues. Germline V lookup: CDR1 MNHEY, CDR2 SMNVEV (reference sequence). The chain's CDR3 is CASSSDFDSYNEQFF. Written as DNA, the CDR3 is TGTGCCAGCAGCTCGGACTTTGACTCCTACAATGAGCAGTTCTTC.

This chain uses TRBV6-6 with TRBJ1-3, with D maybe TRBD1 (5 bases). The CDR3 spans 15 residues. Germline loops: CDR1 MNHNY, CDR2 SVGAGI (reference sequence). Trimming took 5 bases from V and 7 from J, leaving 18 bases between them. The DNA for the CDR3 is TGTGCCAGCAGTCTCGGATTACAGGCTAGGAACACCATATATTTT. Encoded protein: CASSLGLQARNTIYF.

The chain links TRBV2 to TRBJ2-2; 7 nucleotides match TRBD1. The CDR3 covers 15 residues. CDR1 and CDR2 from the germline V gene are SNHLY and FYNNEI. V was clipped by 1 base and J by 4 bases; unmatched bases: 3. CDR3 coding DNA: TGTGCCAGCAGTGAAGTGACAGGGCGCACCGGGGAGCTGTTTTTT. Its protein product is CASSEVTGRTGELFF.

This chain links TRBV7-6 with TRBJ2-5; D remains unclear. Trimming removed 3 bases at V and 2 bases at J, with 10 bases between. Germline CDR1 and CDR2: SGHVS and FNYEAQ. The CDR3 is 14 residues long. The CDR3 DNA sequence: TGTGCCAGCAGCTTGCATAGAACTCAAGAGACCCAGTACTTC. Translated, it gives CASSLHRTQETQYF. The full variable domain, in which reference TRBV7-6 and TRBJ2-5 provide the parts outside the CDR3, is GAGVSQSPRYKVTKRGQDVALRCDPISGHVSLYWYRQALGQGPEFLTYFNYEAQQDKSGLPNDRFSAERPEGSISTLTIQRTEQRDSAMYRCASSLHRTQETQYFGPGTRLLVL.

This chain links TRBV14 with TRBJ2-1, with D tentatively TRBD2 (6 bases). V lost 3 bases, J lost 4 bases, and 7 bases lay in between. Germline V lookup: CDR1 SGHDN, CDR2 FVKESK. The CDR3 loop spans 13 amino acids. CDR3 protein: CASSQGLYNEQFF. As DNA, the CDR3 is TGTGCCAGCAGCCAGGGACTGTACAATGAGCAGTTCTTC.

This sequence joins TRBV18 and TRBJ2-7; TRBD1 or TRBD2 may be the D gene (6 bases each). The V and J ends lost 3 bases and 1 base respectively, with 13 bases between them. The germline V gene has CDR1 KGHSH and CDR2 LQKENI. This CDR3 has 15 residues. The CDR3 region is CASSPGASDSYEQYF. CDR3 DNA: TGTGCCAGCTCACCGGGGGCTAGCGATTCCTACGAGCAGTACTTC.

The chain uses TRBV28 and TRBJ2-3; 9 nucleotides align to TRBD2. Germline CDR1 reads MDHEN; CDR2 reads SYDVKM. This CDR3 region has 20 residues. After removal of 2 bases from V and 7 bases from J, the junction contained 22 bases not matched to a gene. The CDR3 sequence is CASSLRHPGLASSLMHTQYF. CDR3 nucleotide sequence: TGTGCCAGCAGTTTAAGACATCCGGGACTAGCTTCATCTTTGATGCATACGCAGTATTTT. Drawing the rest from reference TRBV28 and TRBJ2-3, the complete variable domain is DVKVTQSSRYLVKRTGEKVFLECVQDMDHENMFWYRQDPGLGLRLIYFSYDVKMKEKGDIPEGYSVSREKKERFSLILESASTNQTSMYLCASSLRHPGLASSLMHTQYFGPGTRLTVL.

The chain has TRBV19 and TRBJ1-1, with 7 bases lining up with TRBD1. This CDR3 is 11 amino acids long. Germline CDR1 reads LNHDA; CDR2 reads SQIVND (reference sequence). V was pared by 6 bases and J by 8 bases, with 3 bases of the junction left unmatched. The DNA for the CDR3 is TGTGCCAGTAGGAACAGGGGCGAAGCTTTCTTT. Translated, it gives CASRNRGEAFF.

The chain carries TRBV27 and TRBJ2-1; 16 nucleotides align to TRBD2. Per germline, CDR1 MNHEY and CDR2 SMNVEV (reference sequence). The J segment lost 3 bases and the V segment lost 6 bases, leaving 8 bases of the junction unmatched. This CDR3 is 18 amino acids long. The CDR3 is CASRPWGLAGGDYNEQFF. The CDR3 DNA reads TGTGCCAGCAGACCGTGGGGACTAGCGGGAGGGGACTACAATGAGCAGTTCTTC.